These T cell receptor beta chains were read from a single sample in a study of blood T cell repertoires in COVID-19. Sequenced by immunoSEQ multiplex PCR; TCRdb stores in-frame clones only, minus some. The data contain around 97,000 clones, about 90% of them seen just once; the ten biggest clones take up 3.1%. Input material: peripheral blood. The receptor source for this set is a man in his forties or fifties in a cohort sampled during active COVID-19. CDR3s leave out the opening cysteine and the closing phenylalanine or tryptophan. The D gene is left open where the match is weak. Expanded clones are given a class, and other clones once, few, many or no size at all.

TRBV6-5	TRBJ1-2	-	-	ASSYRQTHGYT
TRBV19	TRBJ1-5	TRBD1	-	ASSTTGEDQPQH
TRBV28	TRBJ1-2	-	-	ASSTSEEVNYGYT
TRBV28	TRBJ1-6	-	-	ASSLGRAYYNSPLH
TRBV6-6	TRBJ1-5	TRBD1	few	ASRDRGYQPQH
TRBV25-1	TRBJ2-2	-	-	ASSEYISGQGHTGELF
TRBV11-2	TRBJ2-2	-	-	ATTGSNTGELF
TRBV5-6	TRBJ2-5	TRBD1	-	ASSDSTGDQETQY
TRBV25-1	TRBJ2-1	TRBD1	-	ASSGRDRVENEQF
TRBV5-1	TRBJ2-3	TRBD2	-	ASSQGSSGVHTQY
TRBV19	TRBJ2-1	-	-	ASSLTGVSSYNEQF
TRBV29-1	TRBJ2-3	TRBD2	-	SSTLAGYTDTQY
TRBV28	TRBJ1-2	-	once	ASTRQVYGYT
TRBV12-3/TRBV12-4	TRBJ2-7	TRBD2	-	ASRGGYEQY
TRBV7-9	TRBJ1-2	TRBD1	few	ASSWGQGGYT
TRBV24-1	TRBJ2-1	TRBD2	-	ATSGSGGYNEQF
TRBV2	TRBJ2-7	-	-	ASSVWQGNYEQY
TRBV5-6	TRBJ1-4	-	-	ASRARGGNEKLF
TRBV10-3	TRBJ2-3	-	-	AIRETTGGTDTQY
TRBV5-1	TRBJ2-2	TRBD1	-	ASRGTGDTGELF
TRBV5-5	TRBJ1-3	-	-	ASSRPDSRSGNTIY
TRBV6-5	TRBJ2-1	-	-	ASSKDFEQF
TRBV27	TRBJ2-1	TRBD2	-	ASSQISGGVDEQF
TRBV2	TRBJ1-6	-	-	ASSESGLQANSPLH
TRBV5-5	TRBJ1-6	TRBD1	-	ASSLLGQTNSPLH
TRBV6-5	TRBJ1-5	-	-	ASTAGSSQPQH
TRBV12-3/TRBV12-4	TRBJ1-4	-	-	ASSPTVEKLF
TRBV3-1/TRBV3-2	TRBJ2-5	TRBD2	-	ASSQDFAGGRETQY